These T cell receptor beta chains were read from a single sample in a study of cytomegalovirus exposure and HLA in healthy donors. Produced via immunoSEQ multiplex PCR; TCRdb's table is partial and in-frame only. The data show 150,000 to 200,000 clones, more than 75% seen once. The sequencing input was PBMCs. The origin of the receptors is a woman aged 18-30 years in good health and CMV-seronegative. CDR3s include the opening cysteine and the closing phenylalanine or tryptophan. The D gene is left open where the match is weak. Where a row states a size, it is once, few, many or the class of an expanded clone; other rows omit it.

CDR3aa,CDR3nt,v_gene,j_gene,abundance,d_gene
CASSQDRDRAYYGYTF,TGTGCCAGCAGCCAAGATCGGGACAGGGCCTACTATGGCTACACCTTC,TRBV4-2,TRBJ1-2,-,TRBD1
CASSSGLAAEETQYF,TGCGCCAGCAGCTCCGGACTAGCAGCTGAAGAGACCCAGTACTTC,TRBV5-1,TRBJ2-5,-,TRBD2
CASSQTLRTATNEKLFF,TGTGCCAGCAGCCAAACTCTGAGGACTGCAACTAATGAAAAACTGTTTTTT,TRBV4-2,TRBJ1-4,-,-
CASSPGRSDTGELFF,TGTGCCAGCAGCCCGGGTCGATCTGATACCGGGGAGCTGTTTTTT,TRBV7-2,TRBJ2-2,-,-
CASSGEGNYEQYF,TGTGCCAGCAGCGGGGAGGGGAACTACGAGCAGTACTTC,TRBV5-4,TRBJ2-7,-,TRBD2
CASSDEGAGEQYF,TGTGCCAGTAGTGACGAGGGGGCTGGTGAGCAGTACTTC,TRBV19,TRBJ2-7,-,TRBD1
CASSYGAAPPTSF,TGTGCCAGCAGTTACGGAGCCGCGCCGCCGACCTCTTTT,TRBV6-5,TRBJ2-4,-,-
CASSRSQDSEAFF,TGTGCCAGCAGCCGATCCCAAGACAGTGAAGCTTTCTTT,TRBV7-3,TRBJ1-1,-,-
CASSNSEQFF,TGTGCCAGCAGTAATAGCGAGCAGTTCTTC,TRBV6-1,TRBJ2-1,-,-
CSVGQGWLLEHGYTF,TGCAGCGTTGGCCAGGGCTGGCTGTTAGAACATGGCTACACCTTC,TRBV29-1,TRBJ1-2,-,-
CASRSDRVYGNTIYF,TGTGCCAGCAGGTCGGACAGGGTATACGGAAACACCATATATTTT,TRBV13,TRBJ1-3,-,TRBD1
CASRPGQKYGYTF,TGTGCCAGCAGACCGGGACAGAAATATGGCTACACCTTC,TRBV25-1,TRBJ1-2,few,TRBD1
CASSLSAAIPEAFF,TGTGCCAGCAGTTTATCGGCGGCAATCCCTGAAGCTTTCTTT,TRBV27,TRBJ1-1,few,-
CASSASPAGGYEQYF,TGTGCCAGCAGTGCTTCTCCGGCAGGGGGCTACGAGCAGTACTTC,TRBV25-1,TRBJ2-7,-,TRBD1
CASTAGRGHGYTF,TGTGCCAGCACCGCCGGGAGGGGCCATGGCTACACCTTC,TRBV27,TRBJ1-2,-,-
CASSEKTSGSDTQYF,TGTGCCAGCAGTGAAAAGACTAGCGGGAGTGATACGCAGTATTTT,TRBV6-4,TRBJ2-3,-,TRBD2
CASSYSGQSADTQYF,TGTGCCAGCAGTTATTCAGGACAGAGCGCAGATACGCAGTATTTT,TRBV28,TRBJ2-3,-,-
CASSQDSQGDQPQHF,TGCGCCAGCAGCCAAGATTCACAGGGTGATCAGCCCCAGCATTTT,TRBV4-1,TRBJ1-5,-,-
CASSSGGYTEAFF,TGCGCCAGCAGCTCTGGGGGCTACACTGAAGCTTTCTTT,TRBV5-1,TRBJ1-1,-,-
CASRSGPPGPYGYTF,TGTGCCAGCAGAAGCGGACCGCCGGGCCCCTATGGCTACACCTTC,TRBV6-5,TRBJ1-2,-,-
CASSIDYPVLELFF,TGTGCCAGTAGTATAGATTACCCCGTCCTCGAGTTGTTTTTT,TRBV19,TRBJ2-2,-,-
CASSFAGTGVPNEQFF,TGCGCCAGCAGCTTTGCCGGGACAGGGGTTCCCAATGAGCAGTTCTTC,TRBV5-1,TRBJ2-1,-,TRBD1
CASSYSRERGKLFF,TGTGCCAGCAGTTACTCTCGGGAAAGGGGGAAACTGTTTTTT,TRBV6-5,TRBJ1-4,-,-
CASSPVIAGAQVQYF,TGCGCCAGCAGCCCGGTAATCGCGGGAGCCCAGGTACAGTACTTC,TRBV5-1,TRBJ2-7,-,TRBD2
CASSVAHNAGAGEFF,TGTGCCAGCAGCGTAGCTCACAACGCAGGGGCAGGGGAGTTCTTC,TRBV9,TRBJ2-1,-,-
CASYFSGRRYNEQFF,TGTGCCAGTTACTTTAGCGGGAGGCGCTACAATGAGCAGTTCTTC,TRBV6-1,TRBJ2-1,-,TRBD2
CASSVAGVDTGELFF,TGTGCCAGCAGCGTAGCGGGGGTGGACACCGGGGAGCTGTTTTTT,TRBV9,TRBJ2-2,-,-
CASSAGTGELSYNEQFF,TGTGCCAGCAGTGCGGGGACAGGGGAACTCTCCTACAATGAGCAGTTCTTC,TRBV28,TRBJ2-1,-,TRBD1
CASSLCEDRGQDEQYF,TGCGCCAGCAGCCTCTGTGAGGACAGGGGGCAAGACGAGCAGTACTTC,TRBV23-1,TRBJ2-7,-,TRBD1
CASSRLARADTQYF,TGCGCCAGCAGCCGACTAGCGAGGGCAGATACGCAGTATTTT,TRBV4-1,TRBJ2-3,-,TRBD2
CASSVGSPGELFF,TGTGCCAGCAGCGTAGGGAGTCCCGGGGAGCTGTTTTTT,TRBV9,TRBJ2-2,-,-
CASSVEPGGTQYF,TGTGCCAGCAGCGTCGAGCCGGGAGGAACCCAGTACTTC,TRBV9,TRBJ2-5,-,TRBD2
CASSLSWFDRSYSNYGYTF,TGTGCCAGCAGCTTATCGTGGTTTGACAGATCCTACTCTAACTATGGCTACACCTTC,TRBV7-9,TRBJ1-2,-,-
CASGPPLSTEAFF,TGTGCTAGTGGTCCCCCCTTGAGCACTGAAGCTTTCTTT,TRBV12-5,TRBJ1-1,-,-
CASSFHQVETQYF,TGTGCCAGCAGCTTCCACCAGGTCGAGACCCAGTACTTC,TRBV7-2,TRBJ2-5,-,-
CASSLVGGGGSYEQYF,TGTGCCAGCAGCTTGGTAGGGGGGGGAGGGTCCTACGAGCAGTACTTC,TRBV5-4,TRBJ2-7,-,-
CASSEGLAGGNTGELFF,TGTGCCAGCAGCGAGGGACTAGCGGGGGGCAACACCGGGGAGCTGTTTTTT,TRBV9,TRBJ2-2,-,TRBD2
CASSRDTEAFF,TGTGCCAGCAGCCGTGACACTGAAGCTTTCTTT,TRBV7-9,TRBJ1-1,-,-
CASSLARGTGVYNEQFF,TGTGCCAGCAGCTTAGCTCGTGGGACAGGGGTCTACAATGAGCAGTTCTTC,TRBV11-3,TRBJ2-1,once,TRBD1
CASTTVSNQPQHF,TGTGCCAGCACGACAGTTAGCAATCAGCCCCAGCATTTT,TRBV27,TRBJ1-5,-,-
CASRGRDRGANYGYTF,TGCGCCAGCCGGGGACGGGACAGGGGAGCTAACTATGGCTACACCTTC,TRBV5-1,TRBJ1-2,-,TRBD1
CASSIRESNTGELFF,TGTGCCAGTAGTATTCGGGAGTCGAACACCGGGGAGCTGTTTTTT,TRBV19,TRBJ2-2,-,-
CASSSRDSPAYEQYF,TGTGCCAGCAGCTCGAGGGACAGCCCAGCCTACGAGCAGTACTTC,TRBV9,TRBJ2-7,-,TRBD1
CASSDQASGNTIYF,TGCGCCAGCAGCGATCAAGCATCTGGAAACACCATATATTTT,TRBV4-1,TRBJ1-3,once,-
CASSFGAATGELFF,TGTGCCAGCAGTTTCGGAGCGGCCACCGGGGAGCTGTTTTTT,TRBV27,TRBJ2-2,-,-
CASSLEEGLSDDKNIQYF,TGTGCCAGCAGCTTAGAAGAGGGACTCTCGGACGATAAAAACATTCAGTACTTC,TRBV7-9,TRBJ2-4,-,-
CASSRLAGGFTDTQYF,TGTGCCAGCAGCCGACTAGCGGGAGGGTTCACAGATACGCAGTATTTT,TRBV11-2,TRBJ2-3,-,TRBD2
CASSLSQGNEQYF,TGTGCCAGCAGCTTGAGTCAGGGGAACGAGCAGTACTTC,TRBV7-8,TRBJ2-7,few,-
CASSMRDRDLYTF,TGTGCCAGTAGTATGCGGGACAGGGACCTGTACACCTTC,TRBV19,TRBJ1-2,-,TRBD1
CASSLTGNTEAFF,TGTGCCAGCAGCCTTACAGGGAACACTGAAGCTTTCTTT,TRBV7-3,TRBJ1-1,-,-
CAWSPQTGFNEKLFF,TGTGCCTGGAGTCCCCAAACAGGGTTCAATGAAAAACTGTTTTTT,TRBV30,TRBJ1-4,-,-
CASSLLQGDDTGELFF,TGTGCCAGCAGCTTACTACAGGGGGACGACACCGGGGAGCTGTTTTTT,TRBV7-6,TRBJ2-2,-,TRBD1
CSVDSQDSGANVLTF,TGCAGCGTTGATTCCCAGGACTCTGGGGCCAACGTCCTGACTTTC,TRBV29-1,TRBJ2-6,-,-
CASSLGSGGAVETQYF,TGCGCCAGCAGCTTGGGGAGCGGGGGGGCCGTTGAGACCCAGTACTTC,TRBV5-1,TRBJ2-5,-,TRBD2
CASSSYRGGTNEKLFF,TGTGCCAGCAGTTCGTACAGGGGAGGAACTAATGAAAAACTGTTTTTT,TRBV27,TRBJ1-4,-,TRBD1
CATSRPLGVIAEAFF,TGTGCCACCAGCAGACCTCTAGGGGTAATCGCTGAAGCTTTCTTT,TRBV15,TRBJ1-1,-,-